These 18 T cell receptor beta chains were sequenced from one sample in a study of CD8 T cells in Susac syndrome. Random-hexamer reverse transcription was applied to 0.5 to 1 ug RNA. TCRdb redid the calling of the immunoSEQ multiplex PCR reads with MiXCR, one entry per CDR3 protein. The table shows around 130,000 distinct CDR3 sequences, with roughly 94% occurring only once. Sequencing input: CD4+ T cells from PBMCs. The receptors originated from a human donor with multiple sclerosis.

The chain joins TRBV5-6 to TRBJ2-2; 10 bases are shared with TRBD1. Germline V lookup: CDR1 SGHDT, CDR2 YYEEEE. The V gene end was trimmed by 4 bases and the J gene end by 3 bases; junction bases not matched to a gene: 6. This CDR3 region has 16 residues. CDR3 in DNA: TGTGCCAGCAGCCCTGACAGGGGGCGATACACCGGGGAGCTGTTTTTT. Protein product: CASSPDRGRYTGELFF. The full variable domain, its missing parts supplied by reference TRBV5-6 and TRBJ2-2, is DAGVTQSPTHLIKTRGQQVTLRCSPKSGHDTVSWYQQALGQGPQFIFQYYEEEERQRGNFPDRFSGHQFPNYSSELNVNALLLGDSALYLCASSPDRGRYTGELFFGEGSRLTVL.

This CDR3 is CASSSVAGITYNEQFF. In DNA, the CDR3 is TGTGCCAGCAGTTCGGTAGCGGGAATTACCTACAATGAGCAGTTCTTC. The chain carries TRBV6-5 and TRBJ2-1; the match to TRBD2 covers 8 bases. V was clipped by 4 bases and J by 2 bases; unmatched bases: 7. CDR1 and CDR2 (germline): MNHEY, SVGAGI. The CDR3 is 16 amino acids.

This clonotype was recorded once. The rearrangement joins TRBV5-1 to TRBJ2-7, with D possibly TRBD1 on 6 matching bases. Germline CDR1 reads SGHRS; CDR2 reads YFSETQ. The CDR3 is made up of 12 amino acids. The germline V and J ends were trimmed by 5 bases and 7 bases, with 13 bases remaining between them. In DNA, the CDR3 is TGCGCCAGCAGGATTGACAGGACGGAGCAGTACTTC. Amino acids: CASRIDRTEQYF.

This chain connects TRBV27 to TRBJ2-4, with 12 bases identical to TRBD1. This CDR3 is built from 15 residues. V was clipped by 6 bases and J by 6 bases; unmatched bases: 6. CDR1 is MNHEY, CDR2 SMNVEV, per germline (reference sequence). The CDR3 protein is CASRGQGARRNIQYF. In DNA form, the CDR3 reads TGTGCCAGCAGGGGACAGGGGGCGCGGAGAAACATTCAGTACTTC.

J is TRBJ2-5 and V is TRBV4-3, with D perhaps given as TRBD1 or TRBD2 (5 bases each). In germline, CDR1 is LGHNA, CDR2 YSLEER. The length of the CDR3 is 15 residues. V was clipped by 2 bases and J by 1 base, with 11 bases between them. The CDR3 coding sequence is TGCGCCAGCAGCCAAAGCGAGGGGATCCAAGAGACCCAGTACTTC. This encodes CASSQSEGIQETQYF.

The CDR3 region is CSVAGTGGFQETQYF. The CDR3 DNA is TGCAGCGTTGCGGGTACAGGGGGTTTCCAAGAGACCCAGTACTTC. This rearrangement joins TRBV29-1 to TRBJ2-5, with TRBD1 identical over 8 bases. Losses at the gene ends were 4 bases for V and 1 base for J; bases not matched to a gene: 8. In germline, CDR1 is SQVTM, CDR2 ANQGSEA. CDR3 length equals 15 residues.

The chain combines TRBV5-1 with TRBJ1-1, with a tentative D call TRBD1 (6 bases). Trimming took 7 bases from V and 6 from J, leaving 16 bases between them. Germline CDR1 and CDR2: SGHRS and YFSETQ. The CDR3 runs 13 residues. Written as DNA, the CDR3 is TGCGCCAGCGGGGAACAGGGTAGGGCTGAAGCTTTCTTT. Translation: CASGEQGRAEAFF. Full variable domain (outside the CDR3, taken from reference TRBV5-1 and TRBJ1-1): KAGVTQTPRYLIKTRGQQVTLSCSPISGHRSVSWYQQTPGQGLQFLFEYFSETQRNKGNFPGRFSGRQFSNSRSEMNVSTLELGDSALYLCASGEQGRAEAFFGQGTRLTVV.

The chain employs TRBV6-6 and TRBJ2-7; D is undetermined. The V gene lost 4 bases and the J gene lost 4 bases, with 5 bases spanning the gap. The CDR3 sequence is 11 residues long. CDR1 and CDR2 from the germline V gene are MNHNY and SVGAGI (reference sequence). Written as DNA, the CDR3 is TGTGCCAGCAGTTCCAAGTACGAGCAGTACTTC. This translates into CASSSKYEQYF.

This clonotype has a single count. CDR3 sequence: CAWTDRDGTEAFF. The CDR3 DNA reads as TGTGCCTGGACCGACAGGGATGGTACTGAAGCTTTCTTT. The chain couples TRBV30 to TRBJ1-1; TRBD1 agrees at 7 bases. The germline gives CDR1 GTSNPN, CDR2 SVGIG (reference sequence). V dropped 4 bases and J dropped 5; count of bases not matched to a gene: 7. The CDR3 covers 13 residues.

The V and J genes are TRBV11-2 and TRBJ2-6; D is perhaps TRBD1 (6 bases). Germline lookup yields CDR1 SGHAT and CDR2 FQNNGV. V lost 3 bases and J lost 10, with 13 bases in between. The CDR3 is 14 amino acids. In DNA form, the CDR3 reads TGTGCCAGCAGCTTTCCCGGACAGTTAAACGTCCTGACTTTC. Protein: CASSFPGQLNVLTF.

CDR3 region: CSVTDRPLNTEAFF. The DNA for the CDR3 is TGCAGCGTGACGGACAGGCCCCTGAACACTGAAGCTTTCTTT. This rearrangement joins TRBV29-1 to TRBJ1-1, with TRBD1 matching 7 bases. CDR1 SQVTM and CDR2 ANQGSEA come from the germline V gene. V lost 6 bases, J lost 0 bases, and 7 bases stayed unmatched. The CDR3 consists of 14 residues.

This chain joins TRBV19 and TRBJ1-1, with TRBD1 matching over 8 bases. Germline values: CDR1 LNHDA, CDR2 SQIVND (reference sequence). Unmatched junction bases numbered 13, after V lost 7 bases and J lost 6 bases. This CDR3 region has 15 residues. This chain's CDR3 is CASTNQGAPVPEAFF. In DNA form, the CDR3 reads TGTGCCAGTACTAATCAGGGGGCGCCGGTTCCTGAAGCTTTCTTT.

This CDR3 reads CASSQGKAKNIQYF. The CDR3 bases are TGTGCCAGCAGCCAAGGGAAAGCCAAAAACATTCAGTACTTC. The rearrangement joins TRBV14 to TRBJ2-4, with D unclear. From germline, CDR1 is SGHDN and CDR2 FVKESK. Trimming shortened V by 1 base and J by 0 bases, and 4 bases separated the two germline ends. This CDR3 has 14 residues.

V is TRBV6-5 and J is TRBJ2-2; D perhaps matches TRBD1 (5 bases). Trimming stripped 0 bases from V and 4 bases from J, with 12 bases between. The length of the CDR3 is 16 residues. Per germline, CDR1 MNHEY and CDR2 SVGAGI. In DNA, the CDR3 is TGTGCCAGCAGTTACTCGGGGCAGGGCTCCACCGGGGAGCTGTTTTTT. This sequence encodes CASSYSGQGSTGELFF.

This chain joins TRBV13 and TRBJ1-1; D possibly corresponds to TRBD1 (6 bases). The V gene lost 5 bases and the J gene lost 2 bases, with 9 bases spanning the gap. CDR3 length equals 13 residues. Germline CDR1 and CDR2: PRHDT and FYEKMQ (reference sequence). CDR3: CASSHRDNTEAFF. The DNA of the CDR3 is TGTGCCAGCAGCCACAGGGACAACACTGAAGCTTTCTTT.

The chain employs TRBV15 and TRBJ1-6; D unresolved. The CDR3 is 16 amino acids. The V end lost 3 bases, the J end lost 0 bases, and 9 bases lay between the germline ends. The germline gives CDR1 LNHNV, CDR2 YYDKDF (reference sequence). The CDR3 region has the DNA TGTGCCACCAGCAGGGACGTCAGCTCCTATAATTCACCCCTCCACTTT. Amino acids: CATSRDVSSYNSPLHF.

The CDR3 reads CASSVGLASEQYF. CDR3 in DNA: TGTGCCAGCAGCGTAGGGCTAGCGTCTGAGCAGTACTTC. The rearrangement links TRBV9 to TRBJ2-7; perhaps TRBD2 as D (6 bases). The CDR3 length is 13 residues. Trimming left V 0 bases short and J 7 bases short, with 11 bases between. Germline loops: CDR1 SGDLS, CDR2 YYNGEE.

The J gene is TRBJ1-1, the V gene TRBV6-5; D possibly corresponds to TRBD1 (5 bases). Germline V gene lookup returns CDR1 MNHEY and CDR2 SVGAGI. There are 16 residues in the CDR3. The ends were cut back, 0 bases at V and 5 bases at J, with 16 bases in the middle. This chain's CDR3 is CASSYSSPGLGTEAFF. The CDR3, as DNA: TGTGCCAGCAGTTACTCCTCTCCAGGGCTGGGGACTGAAGCTTTCTTT.